Below are 14 T cell receptor beta chains sequenced from a single sample in a study of radiation and T cells in renal cell carcinoma. Described time point: blood 4 weeks post-SBRT, at nephrectomy. Treatment reported: 15 Gy SBRT to primary tumor, nephrectomy 4 weeks later. Some clones are missing from TCRdb's copy, which holds only in-frame ones; the method was immunoSEQ multiplex PCR. The sample yields about 64,000 clones, around 80% seen once. This specimen consisted of blood, obtained from a patient whose treatment included radiotherapy and nephrectomy. These receptors originate from a man aged 55 to 70 with renal cell carcinoma.

V gene TRBV10-3 combines with J gene TRBJ2-5, with 8 bases lining up with TRBD1. There are 15 residues in the CDR3. J gave up 1 base and V 4 bases, and 5 bases lay outside the gene matches. Germline V CDR1 and CDR2: ENHRY, SYGVKD. CDR3 in amino acids: CAISAGQVGQETQYF. The CDR3 bases are TGTGCCATCAGTGCGGGACAGGTGGGCCAAGAGACCCAGTACTTC.

This clone was seen at least ten times. The chain employs TRBV5-1 and TRBJ1-1, with D tentatively TRBD1 (6 bases). Trimming removed 4 bases from V and 4 bases from J, with 11 bases in between. Per germline, CDR1 SGHRS and CDR2 YFSETQ. The CDR3 is 13 residues long. The CDR3 DNA follows: TGCGCCAGCAGCCTTACGACAGGCACTGAAGCTTTCTTT. It translates to CASSLTTGTEAFF.

CDR3 region: CASSVVGGTGELFF. The CDR3 DNA reads as TGTGCCAGCAGCGTAGTGGGAGGGACCGGGGAGCTGTTTTTT. The rearrangement links TRBV7-9 to TRBJ2-2; the match to TRBD2 covers 7 bases. CDR3 length: 14 residues. Losses at the gene ends were 5 bases for V and 5 bases for J; bases not matched to a gene: 5. Per the germline V gene, CDR1 is SEHNR and CDR2 is FQNEAQ (reference sequence).

This clone was observed once. The junction departs from germline at one end; a sequencing error may be responsible. The CDR3 coding sequence is TGCGCCAGCAGCTTAATTCAGGTGAACACTGAAGATTTCTTT. Translating it yields CASSLIQVNTEDFF. V usage is TRBV5-1 and J usage is TRBJ1-1; D gene uncertain. Germline V gives CDR1 SGHRS, CDR2 YFSETQ. The CDR3 extends over 14 amino acids. The full variable domain, in which reference TRBV5-1 and TRBJ1-1 provide the parts outside the CDR3, is KAGVTQTPRYLIKTRGQQVTLSCSPISGHRSVSWYQQTPGQGLQFLFEYFSETQRNKGNFPGRFSGRQFSNSRSEMNVSTLELGDSALYLCASSLIQVNTEDFFGQGTRLTVV.

This clone occurred a few times. The rearrangement links TRBV13 to TRBJ2-1; TRBD2 aligns across 10 bases. V shed 4 bases and J 0 bases; nucleotides not matched to a gene: 18. Germline CDR1 is PRHDT and CDR2 is FYEKMQ (reference sequence). This CDR3 spans 21 amino acids. The CDR3, as DNA: TGTGCCAGCAGCTCTCCACCACTAGCGGGACTCCAGTTAAGCTCCTACAATGAGCAGTTCTTC. This sequence encodes CASSSPPLAGLQLSSYNEQFF.

The chain uses TRBV9 and TRBJ1-1, with no clear D. Germline V gives CDR1 SGDLS, CDR2 YYNGEE. The V gene lost 4 bases and the J gene lost 0 bases, with 16 bases spanning the gap. The CDR3 runs to 16 residues. CDR3: CASSPGRIIMNTEAFF. CDR3 in DNA: TGTGCCAGCAGCCCTGGACGGATTATCATGAACACTGAAGCTTTCTTT.

This clone is a singleton in its sample. The V gene is TRBV11-2, the J gene TRBJ2-7, with TRBD1 as a possible D gene (5 bases). The CDR3 length is 16 residues. CDR1 SGHAT and CDR2 FQNNGV come from the germline V gene. V shed 1 base and J shed 3 bases, with 16 bases lying between them. CDR3 sequence: CASSLGLGRTSYEQYF. The CDR3 region has the DNA TGTGCCAGCAGCTTAGGTCTGGGAAGGACAAGCTACGAGCAGTACTTC.

This clone was seen just once. The chain's CDR3 is CASREAQSYEQFF. Written as DNA, the CDR3 is TGTGCCAGCCGGGAAGCTCAAAGTTATGAGCAGTTCTTC. The chain carries TRBV19 and TRBJ2-1; D perhaps matches TRBD2 (5 bases). V was trimmed by 9 bases and J by 8 bases, leaving 17 bases between them. From germline, CDR1 is LNHDA and CDR2 SQIVND (reference sequence). The CDR3 sequence is 13 residues long.

The gene calls are TRBV6-1 and TRBJ2-7; TRBD1 agrees at 8 bases. Trimming cost V 8 bases and J 1 base; bases outside gene matches: 7. The length of the CDR3 is 14 residues. Germline V gene lookup returns CDR1 MNHNS and CDR2 SASEGT. CDR3 in DNA: TGTGCCAGCGGGGGCAGGGGGCAGTCCTACGAGCAGTACGTC. Translated, it gives CASGGRGQSYEQYV.

The chain employs TRBV5-1 and TRBJ2-3; 7 bases fit TRBD1. The CDR3 runs 14 residues. After removal of 4 bases from V and 10 bases from J, the junction contained 12 bases not matched to a gene. Germline loops: CDR1 SGHRS, CDR2 YFSETQ. The CDR3: CASSVGTVGSPQYF. In nucleotides, the CDR3 is TGCGCCAGCAGCGTAGGGACAGTGGGAAGTCCGCAGTATTTT.

V is TRBV20-1 and J is TRBJ2-7, with a possible D match to TRBD1 (5 bases). The CDR3 covers 11 residues. Germline CDR1 reads DFQATT; CDR2 reads SNEGSKA (reference sequence). V lost 3 bases to trimming and J lost 3 bases, with 6 bases between them. In DNA, the CDR3 is TGCAGTGCTAGGGGGCTCTACGAGCAGTACTTC. Translation gives CSARGLYEQYF.

The gene calls are TRBV6-5 and TRBJ2-3; no firm D call. This CDR3 is built from 14 residues. V dropped 6 bases and J dropped 0 bases, with 10 bases sitting between them. Per germline, CDR1 MNHEY and CDR2 SVGAGI. The DNA of the CDR3 is TGTGCCAGCAGCGTAAAGCCCAGCACAGATACGCAGTATTTT. Translation gives CASSVKPSTDTQYF.

Here the CDR3 DNA reads TGCGCCAGCAGCCCCCTAGAGAGGGGCACCGGGGAGCTGTTTTTT. Its protein product is CASSPLERGTGELFF. This sequence joins TRBV4-1 and TRBJ2-2; D is possibly TRBD1 or TRBD2 (5 bases each). The CDR3 consists of 15 residues. Trimming left V 4 bases short and J 4 bases short, with 13 bases between. CDR1 MGHRA and CDR2 YSYEKL come from the germline V gene.

This chain joins TRBV18 and TRBJ2-2, with D perhaps matching TRBD1 (6 bases). The germline V and J ends were trimmed by 5 bases and 2 bases, with 12 bases remaining between them. Germline CDR1 and CDR2: KGHSH and LQKENI. The CDR3 length is 15 residues. The CDR3 reads CASSTGTRNTGELFF. The CDR3 nucleotides are TGTGCCAGCTCAACCGGGACACGAAACACCGGGGAGCTGTTTTTT.